This T cell receptor beta chain was profiled in a study of metastatic and nonmetastatic thyroid tumors. MiXCR reprocessed the PCR reads for TCRdb. Among roughly 81,000 clones listed, 8.6% were seen once. Ahead of thyroid surgery, no patient had received treatment of any kind. Looked up from germline, CDR1 is SGDLS and CDR2 is YYNGEE. The CDR3 covers 13 residues. In regard to this clone: What it recognizes is unknown. A much bigger clone sits one base away, suggesting this may be a read error.

Study-wide results and caveats: Relative to benign nodules, malignant thyroid tumors were reportedly characterized by significantly elevated TCR beta diversity in blood and tumor.

The rearrangement links TRBV9 to TRBJ1-1; 7 bases map to TRBD1. This receptor was identified in a female donor with papillary thyroid cancer or a benign thyroid nodule (not recorded which). Some clones in this sample may be carry-over from other donors' samples. Sequencing input: blood. CDR3 in DNA: TGTGCCAGCAGCGATACAGGGGACACTGAAGCTTTATTT. Encoded protein: CASSDTGDTEALF.